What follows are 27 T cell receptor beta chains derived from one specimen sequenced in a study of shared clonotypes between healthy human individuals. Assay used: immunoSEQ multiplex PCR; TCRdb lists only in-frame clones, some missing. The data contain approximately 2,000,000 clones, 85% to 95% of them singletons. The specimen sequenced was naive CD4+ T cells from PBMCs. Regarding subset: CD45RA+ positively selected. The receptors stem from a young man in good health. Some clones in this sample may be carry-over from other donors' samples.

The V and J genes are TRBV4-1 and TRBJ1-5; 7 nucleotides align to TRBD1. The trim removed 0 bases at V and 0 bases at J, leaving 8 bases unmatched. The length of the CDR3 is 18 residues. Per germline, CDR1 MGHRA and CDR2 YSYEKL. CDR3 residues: CASSQEGHRGDSNQPQHF. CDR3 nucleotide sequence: TGCGCCAGCAGCCAAGAGGGGCACAGGGGCGATAGCAATCAGCCCCAGCATTTT.

This chain's CDR3 is CSGLTGANVLTF. CDR3 DNA: TGCAGCGGACTAACTGGGGCCAACGTCCTGACTTTC. This sequence joins TRBV29-1 and TRBJ2-6; possible D gene TRBD2, 5 bases. In germline, CDR1 is SQVTM, CDR2 ANQGSEA. The CDR3 contains 12 residues. V was clipped by 7 bases and J by 2 bases, with 6 bases between them.

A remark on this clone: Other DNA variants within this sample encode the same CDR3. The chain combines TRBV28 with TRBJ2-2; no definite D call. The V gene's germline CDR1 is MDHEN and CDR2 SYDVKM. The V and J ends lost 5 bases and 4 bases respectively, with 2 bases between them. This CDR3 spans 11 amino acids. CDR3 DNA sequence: TGTGCCAGCAGTCGCACCGGGGAGCTGTTTTTT. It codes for CASSRTGELFF. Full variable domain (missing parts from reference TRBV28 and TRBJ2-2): DVKVTQSSRYLVKRTGEKVFLECVQDMDHENMFWYRQDPGLGLRLIYFSYDVKMKEKGDIPEGYSVSREKKERFSLILESASTNQTSMYLCASSRTGELFFGEGSRLTVL.

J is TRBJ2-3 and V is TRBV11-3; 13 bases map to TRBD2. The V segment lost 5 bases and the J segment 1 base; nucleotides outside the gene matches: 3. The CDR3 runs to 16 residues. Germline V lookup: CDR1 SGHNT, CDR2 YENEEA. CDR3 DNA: TGTGCCAGCAGCAAGGGACTAGCGGGGCGCACAGATACGCAGTATTTT. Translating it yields CASSKGLAGRTDTQYF.

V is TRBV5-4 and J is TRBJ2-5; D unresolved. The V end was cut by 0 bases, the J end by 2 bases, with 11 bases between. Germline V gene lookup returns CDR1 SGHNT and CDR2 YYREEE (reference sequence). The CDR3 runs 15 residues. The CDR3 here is CASSLVGRIQETQYF. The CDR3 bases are TGTGCCAGCAGCTTGGTGGGAAGGATTCAAGAGACCCAGTACTTC.

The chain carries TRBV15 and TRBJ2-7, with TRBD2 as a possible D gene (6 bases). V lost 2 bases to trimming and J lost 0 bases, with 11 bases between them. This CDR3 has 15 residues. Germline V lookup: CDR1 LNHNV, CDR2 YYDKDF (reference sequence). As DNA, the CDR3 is TGTGCCACCAGCAGAAGGGACTCTAGCTCCTACGAGCAGTACTTC. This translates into CATSRRDSSSYEQYF.

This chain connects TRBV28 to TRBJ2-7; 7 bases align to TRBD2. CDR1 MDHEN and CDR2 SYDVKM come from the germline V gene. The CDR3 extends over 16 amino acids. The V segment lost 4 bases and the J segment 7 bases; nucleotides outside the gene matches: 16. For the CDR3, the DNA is TGTGCCAGCAGTTCCTCCGGGGTAGCGGGTGTGTTAGAGCAGTACTTC. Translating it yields CASSSSGVAGVLEQYF.

The CDR3 region is CASSPRGGADTQYF. The CDR3 coding sequence is TGTGCCAGCAGCCCCCGCGGGGGGGCAGATACGCAGTATTTT. The V call is TRBV7-6, the J call TRBJ2-3, with 9 bases fitting TRBD2. The CDR3 is made up of 14 amino acids. V lost 5 bases to trimming and J lost 4 bases; unmatched junction nucleotides: 4. The germline gives CDR1 SGHVS, CDR2 FNYEAQ. The full variable domain, its missing parts supplied by reference TRBV7-6 and TRBJ2-3, is GAGVSQSPRYKVTKRGQDVALRCDPISGHVSLYWYRQALGQGPEFLTYFNYEAQQDKSGLPNDRFSAERPEGSISTLTIQRTEQRDSAMYRCASSPRGGADTQYFGPGTRLTVL.

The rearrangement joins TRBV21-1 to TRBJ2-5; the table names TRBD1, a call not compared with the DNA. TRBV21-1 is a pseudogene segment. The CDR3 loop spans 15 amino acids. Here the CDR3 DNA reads TGTGCCAGCAGCAAGCCCAGGGGGCTCCAAGAGACCCAGTACTTC. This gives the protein CASSKPRGLQETQYF.

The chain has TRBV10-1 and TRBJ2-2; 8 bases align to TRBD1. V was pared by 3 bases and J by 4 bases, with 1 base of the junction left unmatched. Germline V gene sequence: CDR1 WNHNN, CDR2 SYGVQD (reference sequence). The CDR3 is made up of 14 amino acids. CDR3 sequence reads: CASSDTGGTGELFF. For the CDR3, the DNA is TGCGCCAGCAGTGATACAGGGGGCACCGGGGAGCTGTTTTTT.

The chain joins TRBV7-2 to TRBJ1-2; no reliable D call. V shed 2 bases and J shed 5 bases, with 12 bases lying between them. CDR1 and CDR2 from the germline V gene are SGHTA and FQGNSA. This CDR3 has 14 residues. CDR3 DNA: TGTGCCAGCAGCTTACCAGGCAACGGGTATGGCTACACCTTC. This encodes CASSLPGNGYGYTF.

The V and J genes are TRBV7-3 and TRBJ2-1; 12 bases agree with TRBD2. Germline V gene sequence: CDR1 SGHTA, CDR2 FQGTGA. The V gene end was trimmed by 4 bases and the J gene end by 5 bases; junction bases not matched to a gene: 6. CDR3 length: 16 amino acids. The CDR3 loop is CASSSPSGRAHNEQFF. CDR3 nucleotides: TGTGCCAGCAGCTCACCTAGCGGGAGGGCCCACAATGAGCAGTTCTTC.

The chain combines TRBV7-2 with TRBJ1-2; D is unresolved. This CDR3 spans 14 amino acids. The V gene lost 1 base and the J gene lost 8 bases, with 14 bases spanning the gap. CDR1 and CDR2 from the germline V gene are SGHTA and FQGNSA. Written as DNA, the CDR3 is TGTGCCAGCAGCTTAGGATTTGGAGGGAGCGGCTACACCTTC. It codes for CASSLGFGGSGYTF.

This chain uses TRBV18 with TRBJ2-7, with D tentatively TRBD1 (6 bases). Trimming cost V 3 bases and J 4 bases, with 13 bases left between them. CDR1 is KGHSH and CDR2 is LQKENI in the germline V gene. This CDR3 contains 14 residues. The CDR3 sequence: CASSPGTNGYEQYF. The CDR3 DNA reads TGTGCCAGCTCACCGGGGACAAATGGGTACGAGCAGTACTTC.

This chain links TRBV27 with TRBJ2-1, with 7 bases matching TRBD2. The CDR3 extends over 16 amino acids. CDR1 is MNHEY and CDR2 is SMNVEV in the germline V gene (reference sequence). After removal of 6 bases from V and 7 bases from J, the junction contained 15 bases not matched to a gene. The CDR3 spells CASSLRAVGGKNEQFF. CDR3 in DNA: TGTGCCAGCAGCCTCCGGGCCGTGGGGGGGAAAAATGAGCAGTTCTTC.

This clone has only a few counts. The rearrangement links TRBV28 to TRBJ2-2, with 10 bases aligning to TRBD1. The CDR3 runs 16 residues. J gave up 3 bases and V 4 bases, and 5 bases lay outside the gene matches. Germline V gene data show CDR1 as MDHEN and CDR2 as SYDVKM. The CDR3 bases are TGTGCCAGCAGTTCCCGGGACAGGGGATACACCGGGGAGCTGTTTTTT. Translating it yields CASSSRDRGYTGELFF.

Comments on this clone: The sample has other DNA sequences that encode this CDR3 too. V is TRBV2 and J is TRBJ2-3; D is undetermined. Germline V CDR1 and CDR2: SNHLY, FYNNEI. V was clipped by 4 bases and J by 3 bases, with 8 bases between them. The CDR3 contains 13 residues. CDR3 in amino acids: CASSVTGTDTQYF. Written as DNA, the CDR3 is TGTGCCAGCAGTGTCACCGGGACAGATACGCAGTATTTT.

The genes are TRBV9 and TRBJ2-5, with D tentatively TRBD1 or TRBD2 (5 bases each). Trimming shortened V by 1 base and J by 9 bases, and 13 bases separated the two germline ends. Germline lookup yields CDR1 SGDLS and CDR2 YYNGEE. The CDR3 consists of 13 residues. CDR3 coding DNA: TGTGCCAGCAGCGTACTCACAGTGGGGGCCCAGTACTTC. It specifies CASSVLTVGAQYF.

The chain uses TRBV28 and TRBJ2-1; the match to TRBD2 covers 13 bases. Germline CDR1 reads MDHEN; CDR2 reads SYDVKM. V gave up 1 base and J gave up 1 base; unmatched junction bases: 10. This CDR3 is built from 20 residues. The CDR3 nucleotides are TGTGCCAGCAGTTTATTCTTCCGACTAGCGGGAGGAACATCCTACAATGAGCAGTTCTTC. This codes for CASSLFFRLAGGTSYNEQFF.

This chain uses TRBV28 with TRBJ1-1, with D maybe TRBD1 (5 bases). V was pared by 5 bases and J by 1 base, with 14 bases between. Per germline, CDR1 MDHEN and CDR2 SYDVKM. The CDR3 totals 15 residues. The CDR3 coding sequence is TGTGCCAGCAGTCCCCCTAACAGGCCGAACACTGAAGCTTTCTTT. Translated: CASSPPNRPNTEAFF.

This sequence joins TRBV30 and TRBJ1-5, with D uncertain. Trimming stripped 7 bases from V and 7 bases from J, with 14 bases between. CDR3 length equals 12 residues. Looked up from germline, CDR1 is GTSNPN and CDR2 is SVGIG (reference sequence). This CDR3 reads CAFGLSGQPQHF. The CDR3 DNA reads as TGTGCCTTTGGACTGTCGGGGCAGCCCCAGCATTTT.

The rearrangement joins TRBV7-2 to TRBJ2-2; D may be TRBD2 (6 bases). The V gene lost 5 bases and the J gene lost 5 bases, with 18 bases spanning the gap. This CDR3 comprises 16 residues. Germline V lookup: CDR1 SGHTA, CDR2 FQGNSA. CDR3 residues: CASSNPRGYQTGELFF. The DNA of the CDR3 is TGTGCCAGCAGCAACCCCCGGGGGTATCAGACCGGGGAGCTGTTTTTT.

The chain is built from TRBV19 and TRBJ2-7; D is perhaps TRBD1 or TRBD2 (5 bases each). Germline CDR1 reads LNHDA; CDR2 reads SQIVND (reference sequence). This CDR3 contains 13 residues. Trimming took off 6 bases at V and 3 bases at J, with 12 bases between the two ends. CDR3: CASSVGPSYEQYF. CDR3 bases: TGTGCCAGTAGCGTGGGACCGAGCTACGAGCAGTACTTC.

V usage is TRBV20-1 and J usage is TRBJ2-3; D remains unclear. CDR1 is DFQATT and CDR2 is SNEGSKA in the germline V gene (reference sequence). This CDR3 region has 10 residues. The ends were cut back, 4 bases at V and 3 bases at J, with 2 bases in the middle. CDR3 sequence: CSAKTDTQYF. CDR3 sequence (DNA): TGCAGTGCTAAAACAGATACGCAGTATTTT.

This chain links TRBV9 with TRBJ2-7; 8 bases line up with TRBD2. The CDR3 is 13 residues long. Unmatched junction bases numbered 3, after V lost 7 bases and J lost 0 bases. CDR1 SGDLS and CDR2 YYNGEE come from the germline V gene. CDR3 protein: CASGGTSSYEQYF. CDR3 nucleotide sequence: TGTGCCAGCGGGGGGACTAGCTCCTACGAGCAGTACTTC.

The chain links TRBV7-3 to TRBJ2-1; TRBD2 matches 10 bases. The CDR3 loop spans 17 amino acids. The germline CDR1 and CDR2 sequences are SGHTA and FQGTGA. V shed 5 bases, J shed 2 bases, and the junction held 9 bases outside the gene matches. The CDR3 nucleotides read TGTGCCAGCAGCCCCCGGACTAGCGGAATAGCCTACAATGAGCAGTTCTTC. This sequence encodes CASSPRTSGIAYNEQFF.

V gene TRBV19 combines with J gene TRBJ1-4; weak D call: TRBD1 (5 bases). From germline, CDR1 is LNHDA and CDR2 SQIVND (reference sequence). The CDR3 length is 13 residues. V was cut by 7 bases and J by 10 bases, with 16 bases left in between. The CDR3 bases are TGTGCCAGTACCCTGACGGGTCAGGGAAAACTGTTTTTT. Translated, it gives CASTLTGQGKLFF.